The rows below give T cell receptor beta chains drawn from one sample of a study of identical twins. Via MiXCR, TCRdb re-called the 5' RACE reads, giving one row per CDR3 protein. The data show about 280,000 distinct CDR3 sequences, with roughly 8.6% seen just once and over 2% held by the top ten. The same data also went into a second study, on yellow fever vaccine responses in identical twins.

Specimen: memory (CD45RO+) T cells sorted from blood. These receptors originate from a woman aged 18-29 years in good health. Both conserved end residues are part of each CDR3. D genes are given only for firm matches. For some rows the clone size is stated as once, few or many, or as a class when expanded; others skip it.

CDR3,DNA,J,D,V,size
CSASGQGFGYTF,TGCAGTGCCTCTGGACAGGGGTTCGGCTACACCTTC,TRBJ1-2,TRBD1,TRBV20-1,.
CASSPQQGAGYGYTF,TGTGCCAGCAGTCCTCAACAGGGAGCGGGGTATGGCTACACCTTC,TRBJ1-2,.,TRBV12-3/TRBV12-4,many
CASSLAQTGLNEKLFF,TGCGCCAGCAGCTTGGCGCAGACAGGACTTAATGAAAAACTGTTTTTT,TRBJ1-4,.,TRBV5-1,.
CASSLSSGRGVNF,TGTGCCAGCAGTTTATCAAGTGGAAGAGGTGTGAATTTT,TRBJ1-5,.,TRBV12-3/TRBV12-4,few
CASSPGTVQNSPIHF,TGTGCCAGCAGCCCCGGGACAGTCCAAAATTCACCCATCCACTTT,TRBJ1-6,TRBD1,TRBV5-6,.
CASSPRGGRGYNEQFF,TGTGCCAGCAGTCCCCGGGGTGGGAGGGGGTACAATGAGCAGTTCTTC,TRBJ2-1,.,TRBV27,many
CASSLVGTSYNEQFF,TGTGCCAGCAGCTTAGTCGGGACGTCCTACAATGAGCAGTTCTTC,TRBJ2-1,.,TRBV7-8,.
CASSRIAGGPGNEQFF,TGTGCCAGCAGTCGGATAGCGGGAGGGCCCGGCAATGAGCAGTTCTTC,TRBJ2-1,TRBD2,TRBV28,many
CASSSDRDGELFF,TGTGCCAGCAGCTCGGACAGGGACGGGGAGCTGTTTTTT,TRBJ2-2,TRBD1,TRBV7-3,few
CASSLNGDTQYF,TGCGCCAGCAGCTTGAATGGAGATACGCAGTATTTT,TRBJ2-3,.,TRBV5-1,.
CASSYTGQGGGNTIYF,TGTGCCAGCAGTTACACAGGACAGGGAGGTGGAAACACCATATATTTT,TRBJ1-3,TRBD1,TRBV6-5,many
CSARPGHPNTGELFF,TGCAGTGCTAGACCGGGACACCCGAACACCGGGGAGCTGTTTTTT,TRBJ2-2,.,TRBV20-1,.
CASRRTADYGYTF,TGTGCCAGCAGACGGACAGCTGACTATGGCTACACCTTC,TRBJ1-2,.,TRBV12-3/TRBV12-4,many
CASSLSRVLTNEKLFF,TGTGCCAGCAGTTTATCGAGAGTCCTAACTAATGAAAAACTGTTTTTT,TRBJ1-4,.,TRBV27,.
CASSATGLDTGELFF,TGTGCCAGCAGTGCGACAGGGCTTGACACCGGGGAGCTGTTTTTT,TRBJ2-2,TRBD1,TRBV25-1,few
CASSVDGSNQPQHF,TGTGCCAGCAGTGTTGACGGTAGCAATCAGCCCCAGCATTTT,TRBJ1-5,.,TRBV2,.
CASSLGTYEQYF,TGTGCCAGCAGTTTGGGGACCTACGAGCAGTACTTC,TRBJ2-7,.,TRBV12-3/TRBV12-4,many
CASSQVGSGRANEQFF,TGCGCCAGCAGCCAAGTGGGTAGCGGGAGGGCGAATGAGCAGTTCTTC,TRBJ2-1,TRBD2,TRBV4-1,few
CASSPQPRGDTQYF,TGTGCCAGCAGCCCTCAACCCAGGGGGGATACGCAGTATTTT,TRBJ2-3,TRBD1,TRBV7-8,few
CASSDGSSGDQETQYF,TGCGCCAGCAGTGACGGGTCTAGCGGGGACCAAGAGACCCAGTACTTC,TRBJ2-5,TRBD2,TRBV10-1,.
CASSDSTYNEQFF,TGTGCCAGCAGTGACTCGACGTACAATGAGCAGTTCTTC,TRBJ2-1,.,TRBV6-4,.
CSARDGASDTDTQYF,TGCAGTGCTAGAGATGGAGCGTCCGACACAGATACGCAGTATTTT,TRBJ2-3,.,TRBV20-1,few
CASSPKTSGRADEQFF,TGTGCCAGTAGTCCCAAGACTAGCGGGAGGGCGGATGAGCAGTTCTTC,TRBJ2-1,TRBD2,TRBV19,.
CASSQGTDRGTEAFF,TGCGCCAGCAGCCAAGGGACGGACAGGGGCACTGAAGCTTTCTTT,TRBJ1-1,TRBD1,TRBV5-1,many
CATSDWDGMGTGELFF,TGTGCCACCAGTGATTGGGACGGTATGGGAACCGGGGAGCTGTTTTTT,TRBJ2-2,.,TRBV24-1,few
CASSQQQEAFF,TGTGCCAGCAGTCAGCAGCAGGAAGCTTTCTTT,TRBJ1-1,.,TRBV3-1,few
CSASTSGRAAHEQYF,TGCAGTGCCTCGACTAGCGGGAGGGCAGCCCACGAGCAGTACTTC,TRBJ2-7,TRBD2,TRBV20-1,.
CATRPAGTCSVNEQFF,TGTGCCACCAGACCCGCCGGGACCTGCTCGGTCAATGAGCAGTTCTTC,TRBJ2-1,.,TRBV15,.
CASSDSQNSPLHF,TGTGCCAGCAGTGACTCTCAGAACTCACCCCTCCACTTT,TRBJ1-6,.,TRBV6-4,.
CASRSDRANSPLHF,TGTGCCAGCAGGTCTGACAGGGCTAATTCACCCCTCCACTTT,TRBJ1-6,TRBD1,TRBV28,few
CASSLYGGAYEQYF,TGTGCCAGCAGTTTATACGGGGGAGCGTACGAGCAGTACTTC,TRBJ2-7,.,TRBV27,.
CSAGGRADYEQYF,TGCAGTGCAGGGGGCCGAGCAGACTACGAGCAGTACTTC,TRBJ2-7,TRBD1,TRBV20-1,many
CASSQQQGQINEQFF,TGTGCCAGCAGCCAACAGCAGGGACAAATCAATGAGCAGTTCTTC,TRBJ2-1,.,TRBV3-1,few
CASRSTSGYANTGELFF,TGTGCCAGCAGATCGACTAGCGGATACGCGAACACCGGGGAGCTGTTTTTT,TRBJ2-2,TRBD2,TRBV6-1,.
CSARDRRLSDTQYF,TGCAGTGCTAGAGATCGCAGGTTGTCAGATACGCAGTATTTT,TRBJ2-3,.,TRBV20-1,many
CSASTGTGAAKAFF,TGCAGTGCAAGCACCGGGACAGGGGCCGCGAAAGCTTTCTTT,TRBJ1-1,TRBD1,TRBV20-1,.
CASKGGTGASQETQYF,TGTGCCAGCAAGGGGGGGACAGGAGCATCCCAAGAGACCCAGTACTTC,TRBJ2-5,.,TRBV27,.
CASSQENRGSYGYTF,TGTGCCAGCAGCCAAGAAAACAGGGGATCCTATGGCTACACCTTC,TRBJ1-2,TRBD1,TRBV4-2,.
CASSHVAGYQETQYF,TGTGCCAGCAGCCACGTAGCGGGATATCAAGAGACCCAGTACTTC,TRBJ2-5,TRBD2,TRBV3-1,many
CASRTPREREGPRSTGELFF,TGTGCCAGCAGAACCCCCCGAGAGCGGGAGGGCCCTCGGAGCACCGGGGAGCTGTTTTTT,TRBJ2-2,TRBD2,TRBV6-4,many
CASSDEIGGKGAFF,TGTGCCAGCAGTGATGAAATTGGGGGAAAAGGAGCTTTCTTT,TRBJ1-1,.,TRBV25-1,many
CASSYRETLGNTIYF,TGTGCCAGCAGTTACCGGGAAACTCTTGGAAACACCATATATTTT,TRBJ1-3,.,TRBV6-2/TRBV6-3,.
CASSVAGTITDTQYF,TGTGCCAGCAGCGTAGCAGGGACCATCACAGATACGCAGTATTTT,TRBJ2-3,.,TRBV9,few
CASSSVTSGRADTQYF,TGTGCCAGCAGTTCCGTCACTAGCGGGAGGGCAGATACGCAGTATTTT,TRBJ2-3,TRBD2,TRBV27,few
CASSLVWGAQYEQYF,TGTGCCAGCAGCTTAGTTTGGGGGGCGCAGTACGAGCAGTACTTC,TRBJ2-7,.,TRBV7-2,.
CASRARSTEAFF,TGTGCCAGCAGGGCTCGTTCGACTGAAGCTTTCTTT,TRBJ1-1,.,TRBV12-3/TRBV12-4,many
CSARGVSSQETQYF,TGCAGTGCTAGGGGCGTCAGTTCCCAAGAGACCCAGTACTTC,TRBJ2-5,.,TRBV20-1,many
CSVEKGSNQPQHF,TGCAGCGTTGAAAAGGGTTCCAATCAGCCCCAGCATTTT,TRBJ1-5,.,TRBV29-1,many
CASSPTVGQGAETQYF,TGTGCCAGCAGCCCCACCGTGGGACAGGGGGCCGAGACCCAGTACTTC,TRBJ2-5,TRBD1,TRBV6-1,many
CASSEGPVVQPQHF,TGTGCCAGCAGTGAGGGACCAGTGGTTCAGCCCCAGCATTTT,TRBJ1-5,.,TRBV6-1,few
CASRVTQNIQYF,TGTGCCAGCAGGGTAACCCAAAACATTCAGTACTTC,TRBJ2-4,.,TRBV2,many
CASSVQGARQPQHF,TGTGCCAGCAGTGTACAGGGGGCTCGGCAGCCCCAGCATTTT,TRBJ1-5,TRBD1,TRBV2,many
CASSSGGVANTDTQYF,TGTGCCAGCAGCTCAGGGGGAGTAGCGAACACAGATACGCAGTATTTT,TRBJ2-3,TRBD1,TRBV11-3,.
CASKRDVPPVYTGELFF,TGTGCCAGCAAGAGGGACGTTCCCCCGGTATACACCGGGGAGCTGTTTTTT,TRBJ2-2,.,TRBV12-3/TRBV12-4,many
CASRTGGHSSYNEQFF,TGTGCCAGCAGGACAGGGGGTCACAGCTCCTACAATGAGCAGTTCTTC,TRBJ2-1,TRBD1,TRBV28,few
CASSEITGSYEQYF,TGTGCCAGCAGTGAGATCACTGGCTCCTACGAGCAGTACTTC,TRBJ2-7,.,TRBV2,few
CASSQGGGEKLFF,TGTGCCAGCAGCCAAGGTGGTGGAGAAAAACTGTTTTTT,TRBJ1-4,.,TRBV3-1,few
CASSPGLLSCTQYF,TGTGCCAGCAGCCCAGGGCTTCTCTCTTGTACGCAGTATTTT,TRBJ2-3,.,TRBV5-6,.
CASSFTGTRETQYF,TGTGCCAGCAGCTTCACAGGGACTAGGGAGACCCAGTACTTC,TRBJ2-5,TRBD2,TRBV7-9,few